These T cell receptor beta chains were read from a single sample in a study of cytomegalovirus exposure and HLA in healthy donors. Only in-frame clones appear in the TCRdb table, and some are missing; sequencing was by immunoSEQ multiplex PCR. Of tens of thousands of clones listed, 60% to 85% were seen once; the top ten hold less than 7%. Sequences were obtained from PBMCs. These receptors came from a male donor in good health and CMV-seropositive. The CDR3 runs from the conserved cysteine through the conserved F or W. A D gene is named only where the DNA matches it firmly. The size entry is marked missing in some rows and otherwise reads once, few, many or a size class.

d_call	v_call	j_call	clone_size	cdr3_nt	cdr3_aa
-	TRBV7-9	TRBJ2-1	-	TGTGCCAGCAGCTCCAGCGGGAATGAGCAGTTCTTC	CASSSSGNEQFF
TRBD1	TRBV27	TRBJ2-7	once	TGTGCCAGCAGTTTAGGCGACAGGGCGTACGAGCAGTACTTC	CASSLGDRAYEQYF
-	TRBV29-1	TRBJ1-3	-	TGCAGCGCCAAACGGGGGGTCGGAAACACCATATATTTT	CSAKRGVGNTIYF
-	TRBV4-3	TRBJ2-1	-	TGCGCCAGCAGCCAAGAGCTTCACTCGGTCGGCTACAATGAGCAGTTCTTC	CASSQELHSVGYNEQFF
-	TRBV4-1	TRBJ1-1	-	TGCGCCAGCAGCCAAGGAGTGCTCATGAACACTGAAGCTTTCTTT	CASSQGVLMNTEAFF
TRBD1	TRBV5-5	TRBJ2-1	-	TGTGCCAGCAGCTTGGGACCGGGACAGGGTTCGGTGGACAATGAGCAGTTCTTC	CASSLGPGQGSVDNEQFF
-	TRBV6-6	TRBJ1-1	few	TGTGCCAGCAGTTATACGATGGGAGGTAACACTGAAGCTTTCTTT	CASSYTMGGNTEAFF
-	TRBV15	TRBJ2-7	once	TGTGCCACCAGCCCATCCGGGTATTCCTACGAGCAGTACTTC	CATSPSGYSYEQYF
TRBD1	TRBV19	TRBJ2-7	-	TGTGCCAGTAGTATAATGGGACAGGGGATTTACGAGCAGTACTTC	CASSIMGQGIYEQYF
TRBD1	TRBV7-8	TRBJ1-2	-	TGTGCCAGCAGCACCCACAGGGACAGGGTAAACTATGGCTACACCTTC	CASSTHRDRVNYGYTF
-	TRBV18	TRBJ2-5	-	TGTGCCAGCGGGGCAGGCCAAGAGACCCAGTACTTC	CASGAGQETQYF
TRBD1	TRBV10-1	TRBJ2-3	-	TGCGCCAGCAGTGAAGGGGTCCCGGGACAGGGGCCAGATACGCAGTATTTT	CASSEGVPGQGPDTQYF
-	TRBV5-1	TRBJ1-5	-	TGCGCCAGCAGCTTGACAGAAAATCAGCCCCAGCATTTT	CASSLTENQPQHF
-	TRBV28	TRBJ2-7	-	TGTGCCAGCAGTTTCGGTGTAATGGACAAAACCTACGAGCAGTACTTC	CASSFGVMDKTYEQYF
-	TRBV28	TRBJ1-6	-	TGTGCCAGCAACCTCGGACAGAGGCGTTCACCCCTCCACTTT	CASNLGQRRSPLHF
-	TRBV6-5	TRBJ2-3	-	TGTGCCAGCAGTTCCTATTTTACTAGCACAGATACGCAGTATTTT	CASSSYFTSTDTQYF
-	TRBV5-1	TRBJ2-1	-	TGCGCCAGCAGCTTGGATCGCGGGATTCGGGATGAGCAGTTCTTC	CASSLDRGIRDEQFF
TRBD1	TRBV5-1	TRBJ1-1	-	TGCGCCAGCAGCTTGACAGGGGCTGGTACTGAAGCTTTCTTT	CASSLTGAGTEAFF
TRBD1	TRBV29-1	TRBJ1-2	-	TGCAGCGTGACGGACAGGGATAGGAGCGGCTACACCTTC	CSVTDRDRSGYTF
-	TRBV7-9	TRBJ1-2	-	TGTGCCAGCAGCTCCCGGACAGCTAATGGCTACACCTTC	CASSSRTANGYTF
TRBD1	TRBV7-9	TRBJ2-7	-	TGTGCCAGCAGCTTGTTCCGGGACAGCTCCTACGAGCAGTACTTC	CASSLFRDSSYEQYF
-	TRBV18	TRBJ1-6	-	TGTGCCAGCTCATTCGAACAGAGTAATTCACCCCTCCACTTT	CASSFEQSNSPLHF
-	TRBV4-3	TRBJ1-1	few	TGCGCCAGCAGCCAAGATCTAGGGAACACTGAAGCTTTCTTT	CASSQDLGNTEAFF
TRBD1	TRBV2	TRBJ1-2	-	TGTGCCATCAACGTCCGGGACAGGGGAGGTGGCTACACCTTC	CAINVRDRGGGYTF
-	TRBV28	TRBJ1-1	-	TGTGCCAGCACCTCCAGCGGCTACCGCCCGAACACTGAAGCTTTCTTT	CASTSSGYRPNTEAFF
-	TRBV4-3	TRBJ2-2	-	TGCGCCAGCAGCCAAGAACGGGGATTCGGGGGGGAGCTGTTTTTT	CASSQERGFGGELFF
TRBD2	TRBV4-2	TRBJ2-7	-	TGTGCCAGCAGCCAAGCCGGGACTAGGCGCTCCTACGAGCAGTACTTC	CASSQAGTRRSYEQYF
TRBD1	TRBV5-4	TRBJ1-4	few	TGTGCCAGCAGTCTACAGGGGGCCAATGAAAAACTGTTTTTT	CASSLQGANEKLFF
-	TRBV6-5	TRBJ1-5	-	TGTGCCAGCAGTTCCACAGCCGCTCGGACTAATCAGCCCCAGCATTTT	CASSSTAARTNQPQHF
-	TRBV11-2	TRBJ1-1	-	TGTGCCAGCAGCTTAGTATTTAGGGGGAAGACTGAAGCTTTCTTT	CASSLVFRGKTEAFF
-	TRBV28	TRBJ1-5	few	TGTGCCAGCAGCCTACCCGGGGGTCAGCCCCAGCATTTT	CASSLPGGQPQHF
-	TRBV15	TRBJ2-1	-	TGTGCCACCAGCAGAGAGCCTAGCGCCTACAATGAGCAGTTCTTC	CATSREPSAYNEQFF
-	TRBV28	TRBJ2-3	-	TGTGCCAGCACCCCCTGGGAAGCGGGCACAGATACGCAGTATTTT	CASTPWEAGTDTQYF
-	TRBV6-1	TRBJ1-2	-	TGTGCCTGCTGGCCGGGGGTGGGCGGCTACACCTTC	CACWPGVGGYTF
-	TRBV7-2	TRBJ2-5	-	TGTGCCAGCAGCTTCCGAAGAGGGCCGCAAGAGACCCAGTACTTC	CASSFRRGPQETQYF
-	TRBV7-9	TRBJ2-7	-	TGTGCCAGCAGCCCCCCGAAAGCTAGCTACGAGCAGTACTTC	CASSPPKASYEQYF
-	TRBV4-3	TRBJ1-3	-	TGCGCCAGCAGCGACAGCGTAGGAAACACCATATATTTT	CASSDSVGNTIYF